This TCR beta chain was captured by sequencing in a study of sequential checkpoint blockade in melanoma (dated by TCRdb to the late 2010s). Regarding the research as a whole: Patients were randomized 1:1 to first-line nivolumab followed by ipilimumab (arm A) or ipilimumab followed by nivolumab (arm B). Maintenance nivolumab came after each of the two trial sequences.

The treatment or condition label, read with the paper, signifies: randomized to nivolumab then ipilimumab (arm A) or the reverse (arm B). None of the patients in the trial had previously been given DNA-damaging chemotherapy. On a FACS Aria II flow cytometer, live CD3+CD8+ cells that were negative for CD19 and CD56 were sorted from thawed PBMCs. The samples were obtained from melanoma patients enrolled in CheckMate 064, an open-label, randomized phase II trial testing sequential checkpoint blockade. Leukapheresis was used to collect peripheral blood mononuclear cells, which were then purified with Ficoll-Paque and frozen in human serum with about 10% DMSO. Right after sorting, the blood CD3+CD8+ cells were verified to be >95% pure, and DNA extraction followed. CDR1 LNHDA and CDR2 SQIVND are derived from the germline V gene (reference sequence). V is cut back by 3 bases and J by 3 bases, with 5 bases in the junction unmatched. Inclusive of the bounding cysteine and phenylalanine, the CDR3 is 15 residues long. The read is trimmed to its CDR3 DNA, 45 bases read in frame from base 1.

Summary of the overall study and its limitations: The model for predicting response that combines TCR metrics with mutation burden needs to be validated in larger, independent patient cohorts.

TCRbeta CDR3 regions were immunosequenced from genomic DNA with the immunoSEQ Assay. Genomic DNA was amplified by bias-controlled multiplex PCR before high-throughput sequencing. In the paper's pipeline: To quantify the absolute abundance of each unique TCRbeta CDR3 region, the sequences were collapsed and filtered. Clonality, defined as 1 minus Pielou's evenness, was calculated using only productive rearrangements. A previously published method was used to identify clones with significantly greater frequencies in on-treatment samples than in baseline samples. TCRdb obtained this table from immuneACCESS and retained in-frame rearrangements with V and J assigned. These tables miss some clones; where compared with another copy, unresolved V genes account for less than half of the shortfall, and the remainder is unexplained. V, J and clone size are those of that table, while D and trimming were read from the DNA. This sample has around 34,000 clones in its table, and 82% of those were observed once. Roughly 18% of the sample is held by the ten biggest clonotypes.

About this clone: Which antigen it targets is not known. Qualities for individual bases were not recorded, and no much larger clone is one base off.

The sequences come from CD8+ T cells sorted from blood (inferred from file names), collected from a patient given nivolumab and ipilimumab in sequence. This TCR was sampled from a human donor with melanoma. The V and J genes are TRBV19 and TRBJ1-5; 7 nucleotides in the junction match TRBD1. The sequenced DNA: TGTGCCAGTAGTATTGACAGGGAGGTCAATCAGCCCCAGCATTTT. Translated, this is CASSIDREVNQPQHF.